The next 9 T cell receptor beta chains were all read from a single sample in a study of blood T cell repertoires in COVID-19. TCRdb's copy holds only in-frame clones and misses some; the assay was immunoSEQ multiplex PCR. The table has tens of thousands of clones, over 75% seen once; the top ten hold 9% to 15%. What was sequenced was peripheral blood. Receptors originate from a man in his 70s with active or convalescent COVID-19.

The J gene is TRBJ2-5, the V gene TRBV4-1; TRBD2 matches at 12 bases. V shed 0 bases and J 1 base; nucleotides not matched to a gene: 6. CDR3 length equals 18 residues. The germline V gene encodes CDR1 MGHRA and CDR2 YSYEKL. DNA of the CDR3: TGCGCCAGCAGCCAAGATTGGCTAGCGGGGGGGGGCCAAGAGACCCAGTACTTC. Amino acids: CASSQDWLAGGGQETQYF.

The chain has TRBV5-1 and TRBJ2-7, with D possibly being TRBD1 (5 bases). This CDR3 spans 14 amino acids. With 5 bases removed from V and 1 base from J, the gap between germline ends came to 13 bases. CDR1 is SGHRS, CDR2 YFSETQ, per germline. The CDR3 DNA sequence: TGCGCCAGCAGTAGGCAGGGTGGATCCTACGAGCAGTACTTC. Amino acids: CASSRQGGSYEQYF.

The chain combines TRBV6-1 with TRBJ2-2; D perhaps matches TRBD1 (5 bases). CDR1 is MNHNS and CDR2 is SASEGT in the germline V gene. The CDR3 spans 16 residues. The ends were cut back, 3 bases at V and 1 base at J, with 12 bases in the middle. In DNA, the CDR3 is TGTGCCAGCAGTGACCAACCCCAGGGGAACACCGGGGAGCTGTTTTTT. Translating it yields CASSDQPQGNTGELFF.

J is TRBJ2-3 and V is TRBV15; D possibly corresponds to TRBD1 (5 bases). Looked up from germline, CDR1 is LNHNV and CDR2 is YYDKDF (reference sequence). The CDR3 contains 16 residues. Trimming removed 1 base from V and 4 bases from J, with 15 bases in between. The CDR3 loop is CATSRAGAPTADTQYF. The CDR3 coding sequence is TGTGCCACCAGCAGAGCTGGGGCCCCCACCGCAGATACGCAGTATTTT.

This chain connects TRBV6-4 to TRBJ1-2; no reliable D call. CDR3 length equals 11 residues. In germline, CDR1 is MRHNA, CDR2 SNTAGT. Trimming took off 11 bases at V and 2 bases at J, with 9 bases between the two ends. The CDR3 nucleotides read TGTGCCGCCTACCCAAACTATGGCTACACCTTC. Protein product: CAAYPNYGYTF.

The chain couples TRBV9 to TRBJ1-2, with D tentatively TRBD1 (5 bases). Trimming cost V 3 bases and J 8 bases, with 17 bases left between them. CDR3 length: 14 residues. Germline V gene data show CDR1 as SGDLS and CDR2 as YYNGEE. The CDR3 nucleotides are TGTGCCAGCAGCGCTCCCCCGCCAGGGTCCGGCTACACCTTC. It is translated as CASSAPPPGSGYTF.

The rearrangement uses TRBV5-5 and TRBJ2-7; D is possibly TRBD1 (6 bases). Germline values: CDR1 SGHKS, CDR2 YYEKEE (reference sequence). This CDR3 spans 19 amino acids. Trimming took off 0 bases at V and 2 bases at J, with 24 bases between the two ends. DNA for the CDR3: TGTGCCAGCAGCTTGGAATGGGGGCGAGGGGACGTCAGGACCTACGAGCAGTACTTC. Translation gives CASSLEWGRGDVRTYEQYF.

The V gene is TRBV19, the J gene TRBJ1-2; tentatively, D is TRBD1 (6 bases). Germline V gives CDR1 LNHDA, CDR2 SQIVND (reference sequence). The CDR3 has 13 residues. The V and J ends lost 7 bases and 2 bases respectively, with 11 bases between them. The CDR3 reads CASIRTGNYGYTF. CDR3 nucleotide sequence: TGTGCCAGTATTCGAACAGGGAACTATGGCTACACCTTC.

The chain employs TRBV21-1 and TRBJ1-5. TRBV21-1 is shown as a pseudogene. The CDR3 spans 14 residues. CDR3 bases: TGTGCCAGCAGCAAAGGGTGGCGGGATCAGCCCCAGCATTTT. This codes for CASSKGWRDQPQHF.